These 32 T cell receptor beta chains originate from one sample sequenced in a study of read filtering for tumor transcriptome and immune sequencing. This library used roughly 400 ng RNA and molecular barcoded adaptors spanning alpha/delta and beta/gamma chains. One entry per CDR3 protein, called by TCRdb with MiXCR from the reads. The sample lists 85,000 or so distinct CDR3 sequences, 9% to 15% seen once, with about 15% in the top ten. Sample: a population of CD138-negative cells sorted from bone marrow. The receptors shown here come from a donor aged 40 or over with multiple myeloma.

This clonotype was seen ten or more times. The rearrangement uses TRBV14 and TRBJ1-2; the match to TRBD1 covers 9 bases. The germline V gene encodes CDR1 SGHDN and CDR2 FVKESK. V shed 2 bases, J shed 6 bases, and the junction held 7 bases outside the gene matches. The CDR3 is 15 amino acids. CDR3 region: CASSQPGTGYHGYTF. CDR3 sequence (DNA): TGTGCCAGCAGCCAACCCGGGACAGGGTACCATGGCTACACCTTC.

In regard to this clonotype: The germline gene is not matched at one end of the junction; a read error may be the cause. The V call is TRBV12-3 or TRBV12-4, the J call TRBJ2-1; D gene unclear. This CDR3 contains 15 residues. The CDR3 region has the DNA TGTGCCAGCAGTTCGGCACCTACTAATTACAATGAGCGGTTCTTC. The encoded protein is CASSSAPTNYNERFF.

This clonotype has a count of ten or more. The chain combines TRBV12-3 or TRBV12-4 with TRBJ2-1; D might be TRBD2 (5 bases). The CDR3 loop spans 15 amino acids. V was cut by 0 bases and J by 0 bases, with 6 bases left in between. Here the CDR3 DNA reads TGTGCCAGCAGTTTAGCGGGGAGCTCCTACAATGAGCAGTTCTTC. Amino acid sequence: CASSLAGSSYNEQFF.

Note on this clonotype: A much larger clone is a single base away; this may be a read error. This CDR3 fails to terminate in the conserved phenylalanine or tryptophan, so it likely reflects a read error. CDR3 residues: CASSTQGPGELFI. The CDR3 DNA sequence: TGTGCCAGCAGCACACAGGGCCCCGGGGAGCTGTTTATT. The V call is TRBV12-3 or TRBV12-4, the J call TRBJ2-2, with D perhaps matching TRBD1 (6 bases). V shed 6 bases and J shed 6 bases, with 11 bases lying between them. The CDR3 has 13 amino acids.

This rearrangement joins TRBV5-1 to TRBJ1-2; D perhaps matches TRBD1 (5 bases). From germline, CDR1 is SGHRS and CDR2 YFSETQ. V lost 0 bases, J lost 7 bases, and 13 bases lay in between. This CDR3 region has 14 residues. The CDR3 bases are TGCGCCAGCAGCTTGGATACCGGGGCAGCTGGCTACACCTTC. It yields the protein CASSLDTGAAGYTF.

The gene calls are TRBV15 and TRBJ1-3, with a weak D call TRBD1 (6 bases). Trimming removed 5 bases from V and 4 bases from J, with 12 bases in between. This CDR3 comprises 14 residues. Germline-derived CDR1 and CDR2 are LNHNV and YYDKDF (reference sequence). The CDR3 region is CATSGGVLGNTIYF. The CDR3 coding sequence is TGTGCCACCAGCGGGGGCGTTTTAGGAAACACCATATATTTT.

A word on this clonotype: Given a much more abundant clone one base away, this may be a read error. The rearrangement uses TRBV7-3 and TRBJ2-1; D gene ambiguous. The germline CDR1 and CDR2 sequences are SGHTA and FQGTGA. The CDR3 is made up of 16 amino acids. This CDR3 reads CASSSSAANTYKEQFF. As DNA, the CDR3 is TGTGCCAGCAGCTCGTCGGCAGCCAACACCTACAAGGAGCAGTTCTTC.

A few counts support this clonotype. The V call is TRBV27, the J call TRBJ1-1; TRBD1 matches at 7 bases. V was pared by 8 bases and J by 7 bases, with 7 bases of the junction left unmatched. Germline CDR1 MNHEY, CDR2 SMNVEV (reference sequence). This CDR3 comprises 12 residues. CDR3 bases: TGTGCCAGCGCTGGGGGACAGAATGAAGCTTTCTTT. Residues: CASAGGQNEAFF.

This clonotype was picked up many times. This chain connects TRBV28 to TRBJ2-7; 9 bases align to TRBD2. The V gene end was trimmed by 4 bases and the J gene end by 4 bases; junction bases not matched to a gene: 5. The CDR3 loop spans 14 amino acids. Germline CDR1 and CDR2: MDHEN and SYDVKM. CDR3 DNA: TGTGCCAGCAGTTCCGGGACTAGCCCGTACGAGCAGTACTTC. Its translation is CASSSGTSPYEQYF. Using reference TRBV28 and TRBJ2-7 for the parts outside the CDR3, the full variable domain is DVKVTQSSRYLVKRTGEKVFLECVQDMDHENMFWYRQDPGLGLRLIYFSYDVKMKEKGDIPEGYSVSREKKERFSLILESASTNQTSMYLCASSSGTSPYEQYFGPGTRLTVT.

This clonotype was found many times. This chain joins TRBV29-1 and TRBJ1-6; D unresolved. Per germline, CDR1 SQVTM and CDR2 ANQGSEA. V lost 3 bases, J lost 9 bases, and 15 bases lay in between. The CDR3 has 14 amino acids. The CDR3, as DNA: TGCAGCGTTGATAGCGGCGGGCCGGGTTCACCCCTCCACTTT. Protein: CSVDSGGPGSPLHF.

This clonotype was seen ten or more times. The chain has TRBV10-2 and TRBJ1-1; 9 bases are shared with TRBD1. The J segment lost 6 bases and the V segment lost 3 bases, leaving 8 bases of the junction unmatched. Germline CDR1 reads WSHSY; CDR2 reads SAAADI. The CDR3 is 15 amino acids. The CDR3 spells CASSDGDRAYAEAFF. The CDR3 DNA reads TGCGCCAGCAGTGACGGGGACAGGGCGTACGCTGAAGCTTTCTTT.

About this clonotype: A read error may explain this, as a much larger clone is one base away. V gene TRBV23-1 combines with J gene TRBJ2-1; tentatively, D is TRBD2 (6 bases). TRBV23-1 is placed among ORFs of uncertain function. The CDR3 spans 16 residues. In DNA form, the CDR3 reads TGCGCCAGCAGCTATGCGGGACGCCGGGGTCCTAATGAGCAGCTCTTC. Translation: CASSYAGRRGPNEQLF.

In its sample, this clonotype was seen many times. The rearrangement links TRBV15 to TRBJ2-3, with 11 bases aligning to TRBD1. V lost 2 bases to trimming and J lost 6 bases; unmatched junction nucleotides: 4. The germline V gene encodes CDR1 LNHNV and CDR2 YYDKDF (reference sequence). This CDR3 comprises 15 residues. In nucleotides, the CDR3 is TGTGCCACCAGCAGATCCGGGGACAGGGGGGATACGCAGTATTTT. Translated: CATSRSGDRGDTQYF.

This clonotype was counted between two and nine times. Because the CDR3's place on the DNA is in doubt, the DNA is left out and the CDR3 is given as listed by TCRdb. This chain joins TRBV11-3 and TRBJ2-1; the table's D call TRBD2 went unverified against the DNA. Both ends counted, the CDR3 spans 22 residues. The germline V gene encodes CDR1 SGHNT and CDR2 YENEEA. CDR3: CASSLLVRFGVPRLRGYNEQFF.

This clonotype has at least ten counts. The gene calls are TRBV19 and TRBJ1-5; 7 bases match TRBD1. The length of the CDR3 is 14 residues. The germline V gene encodes CDR1 LNHDA and CDR2 SQIVND (reference sequence). V was pared by 3 bases and J by 7 bases, with 6 bases of the junction left unmatched. DNA of the CDR3: TGTGCCAGTAGTATTACAGGGGTAGGGCAGCCCCAGCATTTT. Residues: CASSITGVGQPQHF.

This clonotype was recorded many times. The chain uses TRBV18 and TRBJ2-5; unclear D gene. There are 13 residues in the CDR3. Germline assignment: CDR1 KGHSH and CDR2 LQKENI. Trimming took off 7 bases at V and 5 bases at J, with 14 bases between the two ends. The CDR3 region has the DNA TGTGCCAGCTTAGGAGACAACCGGGAGACCCAGTACTTC. Translation gives CASLGDNRETQYF.

At least ten counts were recorded for this clonotype. The gene calls are TRBV4-2 and TRBJ2-6; 7 nucleotides align to TRBD1. The V gene end was trimmed by 0 bases and the J gene end by 0 bases; junction bases not matched to a gene: 8. The CDR3 runs to 19 residues. Germline CDR1 and CDR2: LGHNA and YNFKEQ. In nucleotides, the CDR3 is TGTGCCAGCAGCCAAGACGGCAGGGGGAGCCTCTCTGGGGCCAACGTCCTGACTTTC. Translating gives CASSQDGRGSLSGANVLTF.

This clonotype appeared many times. As DNA, the CDR3 is TGTGCCAGCAGCTTAGAAGCGACCACAGAGGGGGAGCAGTACTTC. Translation: CASSLEATTEGEQYF. This chain joins TRBV7-2 and TRBJ2-7; tentatively, D is TRBD1 or TRBD2 (5 bases each). Trimming cost V 1 base and J 7 bases, with 17 bases left between them. CDR1 SGHTA and CDR2 FQGNSA come from the germline V gene. There are 15 residues in the CDR3.

This clonotype was seen repeatedly, ten times or more. V usage is TRBV5-1 and J usage is TRBJ2-1; 8 bases agree with TRBD1. Germline values: CDR1 SGHRS, CDR2 YFSETQ. Trimming cost V 4 bases and J 4 bases; bases outside gene matches: 7. CDR3 length equals 15 residues. The DNA for the CDR3 is TGCGCCAGCAGCCGCATGACAGGGGCATACAATGAGCAGTTCTTC. Translated: CASSRMTGAYNEQFF. Full variable domain (missing parts from reference TRBV5-1 and TRBJ2-1): KAGVTQTPRYLIKTRGQQVTLSCSPISGHRSVSWYQQTPGQGLQFLFEYFSETQRNKGNFPGRFSGRQFSNSRSEMNVSTLELGDSALYLCASSRMTGAYNEQFFGPGTRLTVL.

This clonotype has ten or more counts. The V gene is TRBV12-3 or TRBV12-4, the J gene TRBJ2-7; no reliable D call. This CDR3 has 13 amino acids. The V gene lost 6 bases and the J gene lost 6 bases, with 15 bases spanning the gap. The CDR3 reads CASRNTGPTEQYF. The CDR3 DNA follows: TGTGCCAGCAGAAATACCGGGCCAACCGAGCAGTACTTC.

The chain carries TRBV7-2 and TRBJ1-1; D is uncertain. The ends were cut back, 5 bases at V and 1 base at J, with 8 bases in the middle. The CDR3 is made up of 13 amino acids. CDR1 and CDR2 from the germline V gene are SGHTA and FQGNSA. CDR3 region: CASSPIQNTEAFF. The CDR3 bases are TGTGCCAGCAGCCCTATACAGAACACTGAAGCTTTCTTT.

This clonotype was counted ten times or more. The chain couples TRBV15 to TRBJ2-5; D possibly corresponds to TRBD2 (6 bases). CDR1 is LNHNV, CDR2 YYDKDF, per germline (reference sequence). CDR3 length: 16 amino acids. Trimming stripped 0 bases from V and 4 bases from J, with 15 bases between. The CDR3 here is CATSREGSGRGETQYF. CDR3 nucleotide sequence: TGTGCCACCAGCAGAGAGGGTAGCGGAAGAGGAGAGACCCAGTACTTC.

There are many counts of this clonotype. V is TRBV29-1 and J is TRBJ2-3; D gene uncertain. Trimming took 3 bases from V and 7 from J, leaving 11 bases between them. CDR1 is SQVTM and CDR2 is ANQGSEA in the germline V gene. The CDR3 is 12 amino acids. The CDR3 DNA sequence: TGCAGCGTTGAGATATTGAAGAATACGCAGTATTTT. This encodes CSVEILKNTQYF.

This clonotype was observed many times. The chain uses TRBV20-1 and TRBJ1-5, with a weak D call TRBD1 (6 bases). V was trimmed by 0 bases and J by 6 bases, leaving 18 bases between them. The CDR3 covers 16 residues. CDR1 DFQATT and CDR2 SNEGSKA come from the germline V gene (reference sequence). Here the CDR3 reads CSARESGAGESQPQHF. CDR3 sequence (DNA): TGCAGTGCTAGAGAATCGGGCGCAGGGGAGAGTCAGCCCCAGCATTTT.

In its sample, this clonotype was seen many times. The chain uses TRBV6-2 or TRBV6-3 and TRBJ2-3, with 10 bases lining up with TRBD2. Germline V gives CDR1 MNHEY, CDR2 SVGEGT. The length of the CDR3 is 15 residues. With 5 bases clipped from V and 2 bases from J, the junction kept 4 bases outside the gene matches. The CDR3 DNA reads TGTGCCAGCAGTCTAGCGGGAGTTATCACAGATACGCAGTATTTT. Translation gives CASSLAGVITDTQYF.

In its sample, this clonotype was seen many times. This chain links TRBV18 with TRBJ1-1; D unclear. The germline V gene has CDR1 KGHSH and CDR2 LQKENI. Trimming took off 1 base at V and 2 bases at J, with 5 bases between the two ends. The CDR3 contains 13 residues. The CDR3 nucleotides read TGTGCCAGCTCACCACAGAAAAACACTGAAGCTTTCTTT. Translating it yields CASSPQKNTEAFF.

This clonotype came up many times. The chain carries TRBV18 and TRBJ1-2, with a weak D call TRBD1 (5 bases). The CDR3 loop spans 14 amino acids. Germline CDR1 and CDR2: KGHSH and LQKENI. The V end was cut by 3 bases, the J end by 0 bases, with 8 bases between. Here the CDR3 DNA reads TGTGCCAGCTCACCGGGACGGACTAACTATGGCTACACCTTC. Its translation: CASSPGRTNYGYTF. Full variable domain (rest looked up from reference TRBV18 and TRBJ1-2): NAGVMQNPRHLVRRRGQEARLRCSPMKGHSHVYWYRQLPEEGLKFMVYLQKENIIDESGMPKERFSAEFPKEGPSILRIQQVVRGDSAAYFCASSPGRTNYGYTFGSGTRLTVV.

The table lists this clonotype with many counts. This chain connects TRBV7-8 to TRBJ1-2, with D possibly being TRBD1 (6 bases). Trimming took off 4 bases at V and 4 bases at J, with 19 bases between the two ends. The CDR3 is 16 residues long. Germline CDR1 is SGHVS and CDR2 is FQNEAQ. CDR3 sequence: CASSSSPQGSSYGYTF. The CDR3 DNA reads as TGTGCCAGCAGCTCCTCACCACAGGGCTCCAGCTATGGCTACACCTTC.

At least ten counts were recorded for this clonotype. This chain connects TRBV29-1 to TRBJ2-7; tentatively, D is TRBD2 (5 bases). Trimming removed 2 bases at V and 2 bases at J, with 10 bases between. Germline CDR1 reads SQVTM; CDR2 reads ANQGSEA. This CDR3 spans 13 amino acids. Here the CDR3 DNA reads TGCAGCGTTGAAAGAGGGAGCCCCTACGAGCAGTACTTC. Translation: CSVERGSPYEQYF.

V is TRBV30 and J is TRBJ2-5, with 12 bases lining up with TRBD1. The CDR3 extends over 14 amino acids. V trimming: 5 bases; J trimming: 4 bases; junction bases outside the gene matches: 5. CDR1 GTSNPN and CDR2 SVGIG come from the germline V gene (reference sequence). The CDR3 DNA is TGTGCCTGGGGGACAGGGGGCGCAGTAGAGACCCAGTACTTC. This encodes CAWGTGGAVETQYF.

This clonotype occurred many times. The J gene is TRBJ1-5, the V gene TRBV5-1; no firm D call. The V end was cut by 4 bases, the J end by 2 bases, with 13 bases between. The CDR3 extends over 15 amino acids. The germline V gene encodes CDR1 SGHRS and CDR2 YFSETQ. The CDR3 bases are TGCGCCAGCAGCCTTGATACCGGTGGCAATCAGCCCCAGCATTTT. As protein: CASSLDTGGNQPQHF.

This clonotype has at least ten counts. The chain carries TRBV25-1 and TRBJ2-5, with D possibly TRBD1 on 6 matching bases. Germline V gene lookup returns CDR1 MGHDK and CDR2 SYGVNS. The CDR3 contains 14 residues. Trimming removed 0 bases from V and 5 bases from J, with 10 bases in between. CDR3 sequence (DNA): TGTGCCAGCAGTGAATATGGGCAGGGGGAGACCCAGTACTTC. It translates to CASSEYGQGETQYF.